Listed below are T cell receptor beta chains from one sample, sequenced in a study of somatic mutations in cytotoxic T cells in rheumatoid arthritis. The data were produced by immunoSEQ multiplex PCR, yet TCRdb's version contains in-frame clones alone and is incomplete. The repertoire includes some 5,600 clones, about four fifths of them detected once, and 4.6% sits in the top ten. Sequencing input: CD8+ T cells sorted from blood. The receptors were sampled from an adult with rheumatoid arthritis. The conserved cysteine and the conserved F or W are not part of the CDR3 here. Part of the rows lack a size; the others show once, few, many or a class for expanded clones.

V	J	size	CDR3
TRBV27	TRBJ1-2	.	ASSSSTSNYGYT
TRBV7-6	TRBJ2-2	.	ASSLALAGGPGELF
TRBV27	TRBJ1-5	.	ASSPLGQPQH
TRBV6-1	TRBJ1-2	.	ASSELGDRVYGYT
TRBV9	TRBJ2-1	.	ASSVVGDAYNEQF
TRBV7-8	TRBJ2-7	.	ASSLLVQEVWTSGIYEQY
TRBV6-1	TRBJ2-5	.	ASREWALQETQY
TRBV6-4	TRBJ2-1	.	ASSPGTSGVNEQF
TRBV4-3	TRBJ2-3	.	ASSQDSGTSGRDTQY
TRBV7-2	TRBJ2-1	.	ASSFLAGDYNEQF
TRBV6-4	TRBJ2-3	few	ASSDRVTDTQY
TRBV6-6	TRBJ1-2	.	ASKRTTRGYGYT
TRBV7-3	TRBJ2-1	.	ASSLMLGQPNNEQF
TRBV6-1	TRBJ2-7	large	ASSEESSGSYEQY